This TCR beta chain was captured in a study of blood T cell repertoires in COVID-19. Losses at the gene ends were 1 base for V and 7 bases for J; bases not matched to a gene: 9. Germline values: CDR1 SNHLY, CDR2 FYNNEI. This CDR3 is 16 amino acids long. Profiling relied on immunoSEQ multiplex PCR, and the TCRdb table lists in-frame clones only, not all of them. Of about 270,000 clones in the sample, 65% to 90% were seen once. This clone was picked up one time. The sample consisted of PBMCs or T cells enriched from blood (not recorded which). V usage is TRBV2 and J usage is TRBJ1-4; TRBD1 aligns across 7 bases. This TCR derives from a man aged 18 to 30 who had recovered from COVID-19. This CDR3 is CASSEGRQGLSEKLFF. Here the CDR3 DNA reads TGTGCCAGCAGTGAAGGTAGACAGGGCTTAAGTGAAAAACTGTTTTTT.